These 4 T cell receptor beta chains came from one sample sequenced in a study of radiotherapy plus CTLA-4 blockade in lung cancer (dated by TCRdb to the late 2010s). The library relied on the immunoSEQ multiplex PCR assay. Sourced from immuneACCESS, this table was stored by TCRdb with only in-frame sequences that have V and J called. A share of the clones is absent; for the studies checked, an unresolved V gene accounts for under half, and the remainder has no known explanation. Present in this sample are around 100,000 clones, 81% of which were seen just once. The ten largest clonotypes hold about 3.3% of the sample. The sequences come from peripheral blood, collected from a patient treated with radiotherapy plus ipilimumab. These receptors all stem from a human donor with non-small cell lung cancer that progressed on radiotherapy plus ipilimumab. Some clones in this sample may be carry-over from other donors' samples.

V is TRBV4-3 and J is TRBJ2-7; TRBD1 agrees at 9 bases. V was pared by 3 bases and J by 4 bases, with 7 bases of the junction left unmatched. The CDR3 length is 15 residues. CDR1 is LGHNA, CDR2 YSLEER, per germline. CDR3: CASSQQPGQGYEQYF. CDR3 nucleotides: TGCGCCAGCAGCCAGCAACCGGGACAGGGATACGAGCAGTACTTC.

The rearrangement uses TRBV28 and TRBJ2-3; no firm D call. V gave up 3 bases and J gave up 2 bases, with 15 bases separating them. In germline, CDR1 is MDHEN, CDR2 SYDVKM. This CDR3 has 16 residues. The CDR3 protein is CASSFNPALPTDTQYF. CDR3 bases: TGTGCCAGCAGTTTTAATCCAGCGCTCCCCACAGATACGCAGTATTTT.

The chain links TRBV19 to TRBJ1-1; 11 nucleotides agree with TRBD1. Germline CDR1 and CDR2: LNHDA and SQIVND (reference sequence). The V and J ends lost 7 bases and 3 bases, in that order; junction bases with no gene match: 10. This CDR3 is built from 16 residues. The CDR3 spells CASTTGTGGVDTEAFF. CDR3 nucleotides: TGTGCCAGTACCACCGGGACAGGGGGGGTAGACACTGAAGCTTTCTTT.

Written as DNA, the CDR3 is TGTGCCTGGAGCGATCTAGCAAGGGAGCAGTTCTTC. Translating it yields CAWSDLAREQFF. This sequence joins TRBV30 and TRBJ2-1, with a weak D call TRBD2 (5 bases). V lost 3 bases, J lost 10 bases, and 13 bases lay in between. This CDR3 comprises 12 residues. The germline gives CDR1 GTSNPN, CDR2 SVGIG (reference sequence).